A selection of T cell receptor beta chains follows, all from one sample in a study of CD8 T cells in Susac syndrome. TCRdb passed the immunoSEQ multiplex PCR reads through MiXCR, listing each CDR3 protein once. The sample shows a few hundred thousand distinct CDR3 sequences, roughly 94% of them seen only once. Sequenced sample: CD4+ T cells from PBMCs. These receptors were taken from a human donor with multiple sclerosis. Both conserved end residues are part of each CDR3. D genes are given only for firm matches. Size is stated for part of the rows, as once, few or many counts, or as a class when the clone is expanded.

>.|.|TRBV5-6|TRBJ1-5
TGTGCCAGCGCCAGAGGGGCGCGTGTCAATCAGCCCCAGCATTTT
CASARGARVNQPQHF
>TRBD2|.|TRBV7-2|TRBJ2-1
TGTGCCAGCAGCTTAGGACTAGCGGAGCAGTTCTTC
CASSLGLAEQFF
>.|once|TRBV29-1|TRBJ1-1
TGCAGCGTTGGCAGGGAATTTGGCACTGAAGCTTTCTTT
CSVGREFGTEAFF
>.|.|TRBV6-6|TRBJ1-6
TGTGCCAGCAGTTACCGAACCGACTATTCACCCCTCCACTTT
CASSYRTDYSPLHF
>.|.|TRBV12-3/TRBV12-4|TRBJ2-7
TGTGCCAGCCACTCGGGCACAACCTACGAGCAGTACTTC
CASHSGTTYEQYF
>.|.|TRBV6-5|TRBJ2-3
TGTGCCAGCAAATACATCTCACGGGGCACAGATACGCAGTATTTT
CASKYISRGTDTQYF
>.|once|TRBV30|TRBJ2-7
TGTGCCTGGAGTCTCCAGTCCGAGCAGTACTTC
CAWSLQSEQYF
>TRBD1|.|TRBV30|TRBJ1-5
TGTGCCTGGAGAGAACCGGGACAGGGGCATCAGCCCCAGCATTTT
CAWREPGQGHQPQHF
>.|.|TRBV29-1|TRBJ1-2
TGCAGCGTTGAAGGTCCACAGGAGAATAACTATGGCTACACCTTC
CSVEGPQENNYGYTF
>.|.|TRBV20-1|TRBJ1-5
TGCAGTGCTGGGGGAACACAATATAGCAATCAGCCCCAGCATTTT
CSAGGTQYSNQPQHF
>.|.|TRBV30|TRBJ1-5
TGTGCCTGGAGTGGGGAGACCTTTTTCGGAGGGCCCCAGCATTTT
CAWSGETFFGGPQHF
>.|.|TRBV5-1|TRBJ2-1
TGCGCCAGCAGCCGGGACGCCGGCTACAATGAGCAGTTCTTC
CASSRDAGYNEQFF
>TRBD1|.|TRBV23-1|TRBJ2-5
TGCGCCAGCAGTCGAAGGGGGCTAGCTCTGGAGACCCAGTACTTC
CASSRRGLALETQYF
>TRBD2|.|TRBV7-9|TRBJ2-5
TGTGCCAGCAGCTCTGGGACTAGCGGGGGATGGAGTCAAGAGACCCAGTACTTC
CASSSGTSGGWSQETQYF
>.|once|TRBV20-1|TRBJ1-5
TGCAGTGCTAGCGGCCTAAGGAGCAATCAGCCCCAGCATTTT
CSASGLRSNQPQHF